The 8 T cell receptor beta chains presented below share a single source sample, sequenced in a study of cytomegalovirus exposure and HLA in healthy donors (dated by TCRdb to the late 2010s). Receptor libraries were prepared by the immunoSEQ multiplex PCR assay. Held by TCRdb, this immuneACCESS table contains in-frame sequences only and omits some clones. Under half of the omission traces to an unresolved V gene where checked; the cause of the rest is unknown. This sample gives tens of thousands of clones in total; 85% to 95% of them show up just once. In total, the top ten clones hold 0.95% to 1.3% of the sample. Sequenced input: PBMCs. These receptors came from a man between 18 and 29 years old in good health and CMV-seronegative.

The CDR3 DNA reads TGTGCCAGCAGTGAAAATACTCTCGATGAAAAACTGTTTTTT. Protein sequence: CASSENTLDEKLFF. The V call is TRBV6-1, the J call TRBJ1-4; D unresolved. Between the trimmed V and J ends, which lost 2 bases and 6 bases, there was a span of 10 bases. This CDR3 is 14 amino acids long. Per the germline V gene, CDR1 is MNHNS and CDR2 is SASEGT.

The rearrangement uses TRBV19 and TRBJ2-7; 7 bases agree with TRBD2. Germline CDR1 and CDR2: LNHDA and SQIVND (reference sequence). The CDR3 runs 15 residues. After removal of 4 bases from V and 3 bases from J, the junction contained 9 bases not matched to a gene. CDR3 amino acids: CASSTPGEGDYEQYF. The CDR3 nucleotides read TGTGCCAGTAGTACCCCGGGGGAGGGTGACTACGAGCAGTACTTC.

This clone was detected once. The chain recombines TRBV5-6 with TRBJ2-5; 9 positions match TRBD2. V shed 4 bases and J 4 bases; nucleotides not matched to a gene: 8. Germline-derived CDR1 and CDR2 are SGHDT and YYEEEE. The length of the CDR3 is 15 residues. CDR3 protein: CASSLLAGKGETQYF. The CDR3 DNA reads TGTGCCAGCAGCCTCCTAGCGGGAAAGGGAGAGACCCAGTACTTC.

CDR3 bases: TGTGCCAGCAGTACCGGGACAGGGTCCTATGAGCCCCAGCATTTT. This translates into CASSTGTGSYEPQHF. The chain carries TRBV6-6 and TRBJ1-5; 9 bases fit TRBD1. This CDR3 region has 15 residues. CDR1 and CDR2 from the germline V gene are MNHNY and SVGAGI (reference sequence). The J segment lost 8 bases and the V segment lost 5 bases, leaving 10 bases of the junction unmatched.

This clone was recorded once. The chain is built from TRBV9 and TRBJ2-5, with D possibly TRBD1 on 6 matching bases. CDR1 is SGDLS, CDR2 YYNGEE, per germline. V was cut by 3 bases and J by 3 bases, with 12 bases left in between. This CDR3 spans 14 amino acids. The CDR3 coding sequence is TGTGCCAGCAGCGCGTGGGCAGGGGAAGAGACCCAGTACTTC. It yields the protein CASSAWAGEETQYF. Combining the CDR3 with reference TRBV9 and TRBJ2-5 gives the whole variable domain DSGVTQTPKHLITATGQRVTLRCSPRSGDLSVYWYQQSLDQGLQFLIQYYNGEERAKGNILERFSAQQFPDLHSELNLSSLELGDSALYFCASSAWAGEETQYFGPGTRLLVL.

The V call is TRBV5-5, the J call TRBJ1-1, with D uncertain. The V gene lost 1 base and the J gene lost 11 bases, with 21 bases spanning the gap. Looked up from germline, CDR1 is SGHKS and CDR2 is YYEKEE (reference sequence). The CDR3 contains 15 residues. CDR3 coding DNA: TGTGCCAGCAGCTTGCACGCCGGAGCAAGATTCCTGGCTTTCTTT. Translated, it gives CASSLHAGARFLAFF.

The V and J genes are TRBV19 and TRBJ1-4; D may be TRBD1 (6 bases). Trimming removed 4 bases from V and 0 bases from J, with 12 bases in between. The CDR3 is made up of 16 amino acids. Germline V gene lookup returns CDR1 LNHDA and CDR2 SQIVND (reference sequence). CDR3 protein: CASSRDTTATNEKLFF. CDR3 in DNA: TGTGCCAGTAGTAGGGACACCACGGCAACTAATGAAAAACTGTTTTTT.

The chain combines TRBV28 with TRBJ2-2; maybe TRBD2 (6 bases). CDR1 MDHEN and CDR2 SYDVKM come from the germline V gene. CDR3 length equals 13 residues. The ends were cut back, 7 bases at V and 3 bases at J, with 9 bases in the middle. The CDR3 sequence is CASIREDTGELFF. CDR3 sequence (DNA): TGTGCCAGCATAAGGGAGGACACCGGGGAGCTGTTTTTT. The full variable domain, completed using reference TRBV28 and TRBJ2-2, is DVKVTQSSRYLVKRTGEKVFLECVQDMDHENMFWYRQDPGLGLRLIYFSYDVKMKEKGDIPEGYSVSREKKERFSLILESASTNQTSMYLCASIREDTGELFFGEGSRLTVL.